This T cell receptor beta chain was found in a study of beta chain features in type 1 diabetes. The CDR3 spans 14 residues. Germline V CDR1 and CDR2: SGHNT, YYREEE (reference sequence). After removal of 1 base from V and 3 bases from J, the junction contained 2 bases not matched to a gene. This clone occurred a few times. Its antigen is unidentified. Broader study findings: Patients with type 1 diabetes showed fewer VDJ junction insertions and more deletions.

Expressed TCRB transcripts were sequenced, since all the RNA that had been isolated was reverse transcribed. Libraries were prepared by immunoSEQ multiplex PCR; TCRdb keeps only in-frame clonotypes and omits some of them. The sample lists about 290,000 clones; under 8.5% were seen once. The specimen sequenced was central memory CD4+ T cells from blood. V is TRBV5-4 and J is TRBJ2-5; TRBD2 agrees at 8 bases. The sequence came from a woman in her late teens or twenties in good health. CDR3 DNA sequence: TGTGCCAGCAGCTTGCCCGGGGGGGAAGAGACCCAGTACTTC. Protein sequence: CASSLPGGEETQYF.